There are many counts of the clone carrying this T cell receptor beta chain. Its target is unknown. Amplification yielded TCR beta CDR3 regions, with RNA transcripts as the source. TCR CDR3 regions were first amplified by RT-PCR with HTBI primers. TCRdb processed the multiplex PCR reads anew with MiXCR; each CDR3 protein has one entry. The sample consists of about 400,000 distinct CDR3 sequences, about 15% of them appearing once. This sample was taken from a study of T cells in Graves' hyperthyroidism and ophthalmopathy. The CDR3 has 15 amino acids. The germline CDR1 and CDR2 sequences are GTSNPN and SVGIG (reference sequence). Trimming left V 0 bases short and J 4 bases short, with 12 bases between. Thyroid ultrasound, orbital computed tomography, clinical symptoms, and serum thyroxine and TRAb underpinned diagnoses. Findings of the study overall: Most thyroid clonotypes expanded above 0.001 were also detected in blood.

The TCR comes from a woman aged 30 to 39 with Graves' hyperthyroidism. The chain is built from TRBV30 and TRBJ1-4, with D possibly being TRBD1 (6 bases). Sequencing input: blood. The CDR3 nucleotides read TGTGCCTGGAGTGTACTCTTAGGGGGTAATGAAAAACTGTTTTTT. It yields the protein CAWSVLLGGNEKLFF.